This T cell receptor (beta chain) was identified during a study of Ad26.COV2.S vaccination and SARS-CoV-2 variants. Study at large: Once or twice, 56 days apart, Ad26.COV2.S was delivered intramuscularly. General observations from the study: People given the vaccine had a wider spike-specific TCR breadth than placebo recipients did.

As to this clone: Its specificity is unknown.

Measured with immunoSEQ multiplex PCR; TCRdb has only the in-frame clones, and not every one. In the table there are 300,000 to 350,000 clones, around 85% of which are singletons. Germline lookup yields CDR1 KGHSH and CDR2 LQKENI. The CDR3 spans 15 residues. V dropped 6 bases and J dropped 1; count of bases not matched to a gene: 7. The treatment was: roughly 20 received Ad26.COV2.S at low or high dose, single or two shots; 5 received placebo; per-sample allocation not given. Sampling was done on day 63 after the first vaccine or placebo injection. This rearrangement joins TRBV18 to TRBJ2-7; 9 bases line up with TRBD1. This specimen was peripheral blood, taken in a trial of Ad26.COV2.S vaccine versus placebo. This receptor was taken from a person aged 18-65 years who received the Ad26.COV2.S COVID-19 vaccine or a placebo. CDR3 amino acids: CASSPPGQGSYEQYF. Here the CDR3 DNA reads TGTGCCAGCTCCCCCCCGGGACAGGGTTCCTACGAGCAGTACTTC.